This passage covers 20 T cell receptor beta chains from one sample sequenced in a study of response to subunit inactivated influenza vaccine. TCRdb reprocessed the RT-PCR reads with MiXCR, giving one entry per CDR3 protein. The table has fewer than 800,000 distinct CDR3 sequences, 15% to 18% seen once; the top ten hold more than 9%. Sequences were derived from PBMCs from blood, sampled about 11 days after vaccination. The source of these receptors is a man in his forties or fifties who received an inactivated influenza vaccine.

This chain connects TRBV5-6 to TRBJ2-1; 10 bases align to TRBD2. From germline, CDR1 is SGHDT and CDR2 YYEEEE. The V and J ends lost 0 bases and 4 bases, in that order; junction bases with no gene match: 1. This CDR3 is built from 15 residues. CDR3 in amino acids: CASSLEGLAYNEQFF. CDR3 bases: TGTGCCAGCAGCTTGGAGGGACTAGCGTACAATGAGCAGTTCTTC.

The genes are TRBV7-9 and TRBJ2-5, with TRBD2 as a possible D gene (6 bases). The germline V and J ends were trimmed by 8 bases and 5 bases, with 15 bases remaining between them. CDR1 and CDR2 from the germline V gene are SEHNR and FQNEAQ (reference sequence). The CDR3 totals 13 residues. The CDR3 sequence is CASLPGGGETQYF. CDR3 sequence (DNA): TGTGCCAGCCTCCCCGGGGGAGGCGAGACCCAGTACTTC.

CDR3 DNA: TGTGCCAGCAGCCTCAGCGGTTTCCGTTACGAGCAGTACTTC. This codes for CASSLSGFRYEQYF. The J gene is TRBJ2-7, the V gene TRBV3-1, with D possibly TRBD2 on 5 matching bases. In germline, CDR1 is LGHDT, CDR2 YNNKEL (reference sequence). The CDR3 length is 14 residues. Trimming removed 4 bases at V and 4 bases at J, with 14 bases between.

This clonotype has only a few counts. The chain carries TRBV6-2 or TRBV6-3 and TRBJ2-5, with D perhaps given as TRBD1 or TRBD2 (5 bases each). The CDR3 sequence is 15 residues long. V was trimmed by 5 bases and J by 2 bases, leaving 15 bases between them. Germline V gene data show CDR1 as MNHEY and CDR2 as SVGEGT. CDR3 sequence reads: CASSQFGTAQETQYF. CDR3 DNA sequence: TGTGCCAGCAGTCAGTTCGGGACGGCGCAAGAGACCCAGTACTTC.

This clonotype was seen a few times. The rearrangement uses TRBV12-3 or TRBV12-4 and TRBJ1-2; TRBD1 is a possible D gene (5 bases). This CDR3 has 16 amino acids. V lost 7 bases and J 5 bases, leaving 23 bases between the germline ends. As DNA, the CDR3 is TGTGCCAGCAACCAAAACAAAGGGGCCGGGGATTATGGCTACACCTTC. It codes for CASNQNKGAGDYGYTF.

This sequence joins TRBV20-1 and TRBJ2-5, with D perhaps being TRBD1 or TRBD2 (5 bases each). Trimming took 2 bases from V and 3 from J, leaving 13 bases between them. The CDR3 covers 14 residues. The germline gives CDR1 DFQATT, CDR2 SNEGSKA (reference sequence). CDR3: CSARLGTQKETQYF. The CDR3, as DNA: TGCAGTGCTAGACTCGGGACCCAGAAAGAGACCCAGTACTTC.

V gene TRBV9 combines with J gene TRBJ2-4; TRBD2 matches at 8 bases. CDR3 length equals 18 residues. Germline CDR1 SGDLS, CDR2 YYNGEE. V shed 0 bases, J shed 0 bases, and the junction held 8 bases outside the gene matches. The CDR3 reads CASSVVSGGFLAKNIQYF. The CDR3 DNA sequence: TGTGCCAGCAGCGTAGTAAGCGGGGGTTTCCTAGCCAAAAACATTCAGTACTTC. The full variable domain, completed using reference TRBV9 and TRBJ2-4, is DSGVTQTPKHLITATGQRVTLRCSPRSGDLSVYWYQQSLDQGLQFLIQYYNGEERAKGNILERFSAQQFPDLHSELNLSSLELGDSALYFCASSVVSGGFLAKNIQYFGAGTRLSVL.

The table lists this clonotype with many counts. The chain recombines TRBV7-2 with TRBJ2-1, with 7 bases aligning to TRBD2. Germline V gene data show CDR1 as SGHTA and CDR2 as FQGNSA. The CDR3 is 13 amino acids. Trimming took 4 bases from V and 10 from J; bases not matched to a gene: 7. CDR3 coding DNA: TGTGCCAGCAGCTCCCTCGCGGGACTAGAGCAGTTCTTC. It is translated as CASSSLAGLEQFF.

The J gene is TRBJ2-7, the V gene TRBV29-1; D may be TRBD1 (6 bases). The CDR3 is 10 residues long. The germline V gene has CDR1 SQVTM and CDR2 ANQGSEA. The CDR3 sequence is CNYMTGEQYF. The CDR3 coding sequence is TGCAACTACATGACAGGCGAGCAGTACTTC.

In its sample, this clonotype was seen a few times. The chain employs TRBV7-6 and TRBJ1-4; 10 nucleotides align to TRBD1. The ends lost 5 bases at V and 10 bases at J; junction bases unmatched: 7. CDR1 SGHVS and CDR2 FNYEAQ come from the germline V gene. The CDR3 length is 14 residues. CDR3 residues: CASSRGGDRGKLFF. The CDR3 coding sequence is TGTGCCAGCAGCCGAGGAGGGGACAGGGGAAAACTGTTTTTT.

CDR3 loop: CASSFRLAGMGEQYF. The CDR3 coding sequence is TGTGCCAGCAGCTTCCGGCTAGCGGGAATGGGGGAGCAGTACTTC. This chain connects TRBV11-2 to TRBJ2-7, with TRBD2 matching over 9 bases. The CDR3 is made up of 15 amino acids. Germline-derived CDR1 and CDR2 are SGHAT and FQNNGV. V was clipped by 3 bases and J by 7 bases; unmatched bases: 10.

The V call is TRBV6-1, the J call TRBJ1-6; perhaps TRBD1 as D (5 bases). The CDR3 runs to 18 residues. Trimming removed 5 bases at V and 0 bases at J, with 17 bases between. Germline V gives CDR1 MNHNS, CDR2 SASEGT. The CDR3 nucleotides are TGTGCCAGCAGTCAAGTGTGGGGCAGACCCTCCTATAATTCACCCCTCCACTTT. Protein product: CASSQVWGRPSYNSPLHF.

A few counts support this clonotype. This chain joins TRBV5-1 and TRBJ2-3; 11 positions match TRBD2. The CDR3 totals 18 residues. Trimming took 0 bases from V and 2 from J; bases not matched to a gene: 8. Germline values: CDR1 SGHRS, CDR2 YFSETQ. The CDR3 coding sequence is TGCGCCAGCAGCTTGGGCTCTAGCGGGAGGTCTGTCACAGATACGCAGTATTTT. It translates to CASSLGSSGRSVTDTQYF.

The chain couples TRBV7-2 to TRBJ2-7; maybe TRBD2 (6 bases). Germline V lookup: CDR1 SGHTA, CDR2 FQGNSA. There are 15 residues in the CDR3. V lost 1 base to trimming and J lost 5 bases, with 15 bases between them. The CDR3 DNA follows: TGTGCCAGCAGCTTAGAGCTCGGGGGTCACCACGAGCAGTACTTC. Amino acid sequence: CASSLELGGHHEQYF.

This clonotype was counted only a few times. This chain joins TRBV28 and TRBJ2-5, with D possibly matching TRBD1 (6 bases). Looked up from germline, CDR1 is MDHEN and CDR2 is SYDVKM. With 5 bases removed from V and 6 bases from J, the gap between germline ends came to 16 bases. The CDR3 contains 14 residues. This chain's CDR3 is CASSPTQGRKTQYF. The CDR3 DNA reads as TGTGCCAGCAGTCCAACCCAGGGGCGGAAGACCCAGTACTTC.

The gene calls are TRBV13 and TRBJ2-7, with TRBD1 matching over 9 bases. This CDR3 contains 15 residues. V trimming: 1 base; J trimming: 6 bases; junction bases outside the gene matches: 7. Germline loops: CDR1 PRHDT, CDR2 FYEKMQ (reference sequence). The CDR3 DNA is TGTGCCAGCAGCTTAGTTGGACAGGGGCTTCTCGAGCAGTACTTC. It encodes CASSLVGQGLLEQYF.

The chain has TRBV10-3 and TRBJ2-5, with D maybe TRBD2 (6 bases). This CDR3 comprises 14 residues. Trimming cost V 11 bases and J 1 base, with 17 bases left between them. Germline CDR1 is ENHRY and CDR2 is SYGVKD. CDR3 sequence: CAVRDGDGQETQYF. The CDR3 DNA sequence: TGTGCCGTGCGGGACGGGGATGGCCAAGAGACCCAGTACTTC.

The rearrangement links TRBV9 to TRBJ2-1; 7 nucleotides line up with TRBD2. Per germline, CDR1 SGDLS and CDR2 YYNGEE. After removal of 1 base from V and 1 base from J, the junction contained 2 bases not matched to a gene. CDR3 size: 15 residues. The CDR3 is CASSVLADSYNEQFF. The CDR3 nucleotides read TGTGCCAGCAGCGTACTAGCGGATTCCTACAATGAGCAGTTCTTC.

The gene calls are TRBV12-3 or TRBV12-4 and TRBJ2-2; D remains unclear. V was shortened by 8 bases and J by 3 bases, with 7 bases between the two germline ends. The length of the CDR3 is 12 residues. The CDR3 DNA is TGTGCCAGCGGGGTACACACCGGGGAGCTGTTTTTT. It yields the protein CASGVHTGELFF.

A few counts support this clonotype. The chain recombines TRBV11-2 with TRBJ2-1; 8 bases are shared with TRBD2. CDR1 is SGHAT, CDR2 FQNNGV, per germline. The CDR3 runs 16 residues. V trimming: 2 bases; J trimming: 4 bases; junction bases outside the gene matches: 7. The CDR3 DNA follows: TGTGCCAGCAGCTTAAGGGGCGGGGGGTCGTACAATGAGCAGTTCTTC. Translating it yields CASSLRGGGSYNEQFF.